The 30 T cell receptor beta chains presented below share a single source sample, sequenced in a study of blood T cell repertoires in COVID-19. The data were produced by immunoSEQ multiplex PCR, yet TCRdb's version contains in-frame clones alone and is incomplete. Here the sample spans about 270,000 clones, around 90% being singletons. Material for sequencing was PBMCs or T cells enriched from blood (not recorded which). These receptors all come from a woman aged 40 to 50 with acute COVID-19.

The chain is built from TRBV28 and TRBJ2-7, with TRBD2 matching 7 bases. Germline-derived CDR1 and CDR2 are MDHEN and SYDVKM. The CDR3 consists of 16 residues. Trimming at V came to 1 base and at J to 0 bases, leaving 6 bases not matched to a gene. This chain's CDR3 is CASSLLRGGPSYEQYF. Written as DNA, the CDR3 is TGTGCCAGCAGTTTATTACGCGGGGGTCCCTCCTACGAGCAGTACTTC.

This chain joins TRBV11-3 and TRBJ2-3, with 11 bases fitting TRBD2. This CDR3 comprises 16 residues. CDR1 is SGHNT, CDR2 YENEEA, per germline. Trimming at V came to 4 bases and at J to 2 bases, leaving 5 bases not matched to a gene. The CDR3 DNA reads TGTGCCAGCAGCTCTCGTAGCGGGAGGGCCACAGATACGCAGTATTTT. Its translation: CASSSRSGRATDTQYF.

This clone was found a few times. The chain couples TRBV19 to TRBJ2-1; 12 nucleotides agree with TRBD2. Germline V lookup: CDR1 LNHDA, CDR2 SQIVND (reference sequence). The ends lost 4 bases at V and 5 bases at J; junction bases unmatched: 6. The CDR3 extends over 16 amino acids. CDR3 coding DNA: TGTGCCAGTAGTACTCGGACTAGCGGGGTCAACAATGAGCAGTTCTTC. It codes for CASSTRTSGVNNEQFF.

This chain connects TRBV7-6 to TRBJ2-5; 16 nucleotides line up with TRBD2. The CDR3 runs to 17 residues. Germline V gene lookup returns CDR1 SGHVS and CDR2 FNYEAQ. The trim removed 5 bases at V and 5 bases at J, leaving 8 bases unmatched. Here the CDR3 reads CASSPGTSGRASETQYF. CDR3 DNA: TGTGCCAGCAGCCCCGGGACTAGCGGGAGGGCCTCCGAGACCCAGTACTTC.

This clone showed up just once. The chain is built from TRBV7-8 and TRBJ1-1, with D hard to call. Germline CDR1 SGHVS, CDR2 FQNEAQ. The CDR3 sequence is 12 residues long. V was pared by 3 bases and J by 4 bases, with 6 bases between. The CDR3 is CASSFSGTEAFF. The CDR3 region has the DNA TGTGCCAGCAGCTTCTCGGGCACTGAAGCTTTCTTT.

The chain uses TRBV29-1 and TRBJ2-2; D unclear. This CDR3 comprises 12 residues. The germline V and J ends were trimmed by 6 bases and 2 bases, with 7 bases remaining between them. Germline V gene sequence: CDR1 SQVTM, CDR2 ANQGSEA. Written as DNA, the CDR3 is TGCAGCGTACTTGAAAACACCGGGGAGCTGTTTTTT. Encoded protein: CSVLENTGELFF.

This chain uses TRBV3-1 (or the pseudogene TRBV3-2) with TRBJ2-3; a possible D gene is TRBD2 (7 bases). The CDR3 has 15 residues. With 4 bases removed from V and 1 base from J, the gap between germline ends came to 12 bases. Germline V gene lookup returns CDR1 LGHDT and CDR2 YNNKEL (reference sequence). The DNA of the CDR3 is TGTGCCAGCAGCCGGCGGGGGCCTGGCACAGATACGCAGTATTTT. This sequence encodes CASSRRGPGTDTQYF.

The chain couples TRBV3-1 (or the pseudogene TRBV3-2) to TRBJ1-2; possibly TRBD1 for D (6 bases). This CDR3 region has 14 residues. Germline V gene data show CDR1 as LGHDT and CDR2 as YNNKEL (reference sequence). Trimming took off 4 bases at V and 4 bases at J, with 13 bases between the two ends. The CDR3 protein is CASSLDGQTYGYTF. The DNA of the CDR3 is TGTGCCAGCAGCCTGGACGGACAGACCTATGGCTACACCTTC.

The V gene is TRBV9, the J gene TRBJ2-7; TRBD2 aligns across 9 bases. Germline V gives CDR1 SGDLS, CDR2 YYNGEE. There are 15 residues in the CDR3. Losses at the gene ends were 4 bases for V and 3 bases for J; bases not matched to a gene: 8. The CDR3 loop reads CASSSASGAHYEQYF. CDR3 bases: TGTGCCAGCAGCTCCGCTAGCGGGGCCCACTACGAGCAGTACTTC.

CDR3 sequence: CASSRPRGEQYF. CDR3 bases: TGTGCCAGCAGCCGGCCTAGAGGCGAGCAGTACTTC. The V gene is TRBV3-1 (or the pseudogene TRBV3-2), the J gene TRBJ2-7; D unresolved. CDR3 size: 12 residues. The germline gives CDR1 LGHDT, CDR2 YNNKEL (reference sequence). The V gene lost 4 bases and the J gene lost 6 bases, with 10 bases spanning the gap.

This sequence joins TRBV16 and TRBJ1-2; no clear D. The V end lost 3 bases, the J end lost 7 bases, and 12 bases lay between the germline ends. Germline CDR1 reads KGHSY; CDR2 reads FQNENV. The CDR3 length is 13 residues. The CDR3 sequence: CASSHLMTGGYTF. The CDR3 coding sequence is TGTGCCAGCAGCCACCTTATGACTGGTGGCTACACCTTC.

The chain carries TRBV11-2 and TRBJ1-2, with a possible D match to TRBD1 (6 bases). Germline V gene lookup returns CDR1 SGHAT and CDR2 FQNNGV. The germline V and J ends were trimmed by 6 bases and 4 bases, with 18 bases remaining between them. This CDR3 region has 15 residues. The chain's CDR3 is CASRALGGVSYGYTF. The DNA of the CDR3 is TGTGCCAGCAGGGCACTAGGGGGTGTTTCCTATGGCTACACCTTC.

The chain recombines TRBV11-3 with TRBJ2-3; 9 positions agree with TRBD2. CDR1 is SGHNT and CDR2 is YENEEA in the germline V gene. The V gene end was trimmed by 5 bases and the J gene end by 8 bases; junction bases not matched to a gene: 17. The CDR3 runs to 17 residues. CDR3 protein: CASSAPLRSGSTGTQYF. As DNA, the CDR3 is TGTGCCAGCAGCGCACCACTTCGTAGCGGGAGCACTGGTACGCAGTATTTT.

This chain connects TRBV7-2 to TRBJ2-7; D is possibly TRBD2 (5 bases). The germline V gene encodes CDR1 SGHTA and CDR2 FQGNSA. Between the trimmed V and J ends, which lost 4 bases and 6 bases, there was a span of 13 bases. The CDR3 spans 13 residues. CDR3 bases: TGTGCCAGCAGCTCGGACTGGCCCGCCGAGCAGTACTTC. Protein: CASSSDWPAEQYF.

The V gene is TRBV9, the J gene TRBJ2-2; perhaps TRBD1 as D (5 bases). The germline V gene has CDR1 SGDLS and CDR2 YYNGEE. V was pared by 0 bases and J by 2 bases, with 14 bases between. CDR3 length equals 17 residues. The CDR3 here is CASSVVGTWTNTGELFF. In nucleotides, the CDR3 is TGTGCCAGCAGCGTAGTGGGCACTTGGACAAACACCGGGGAGCTGTTTTTT.

The CDR3 DNA is TGTGCCAGCAGCTTAGACAGGGCCGGGGAGCTGTTTTTT. Its protein product is CASSLDRAGELFF. The rearrangement links TRBV7-6 to TRBJ2-2; a possible D gene is TRBD1 (6 bases). V was cut by 1 base and J by 6 bases, with 6 bases left in between. This CDR3 spans 13 amino acids. Germline values: CDR1 SGHVS, CDR2 FNYEAQ.

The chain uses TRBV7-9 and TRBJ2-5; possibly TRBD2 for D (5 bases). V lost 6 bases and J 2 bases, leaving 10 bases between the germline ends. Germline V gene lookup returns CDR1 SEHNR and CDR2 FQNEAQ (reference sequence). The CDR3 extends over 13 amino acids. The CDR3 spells CASRRTGQETQYF. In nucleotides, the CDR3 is TGTGCCAGCAGACGGACTGGGCAAGAGACCCAGTACTTC.

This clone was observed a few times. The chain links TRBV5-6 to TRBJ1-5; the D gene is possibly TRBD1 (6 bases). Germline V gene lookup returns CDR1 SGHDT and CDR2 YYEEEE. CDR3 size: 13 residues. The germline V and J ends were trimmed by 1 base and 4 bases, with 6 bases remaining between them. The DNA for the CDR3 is TGTGCCAGCAGCTTGACAGGGAATCAGCCCCAGCATTTT. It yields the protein CASSLTGNQPQHF.

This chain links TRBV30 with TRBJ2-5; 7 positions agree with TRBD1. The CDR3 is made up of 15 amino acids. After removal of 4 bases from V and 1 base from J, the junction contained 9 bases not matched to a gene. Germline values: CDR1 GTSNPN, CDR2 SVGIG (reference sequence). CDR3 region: CAWKPGQTAQETQYF. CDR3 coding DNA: TGTGCCTGGAAGCCGGGACAGACGGCCCAAGAGACCCAGTACTTC.

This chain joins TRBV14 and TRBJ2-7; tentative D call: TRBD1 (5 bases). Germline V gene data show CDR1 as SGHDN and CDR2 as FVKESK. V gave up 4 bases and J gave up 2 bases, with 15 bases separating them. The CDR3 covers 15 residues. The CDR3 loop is CASSPGRVGAYEQYF. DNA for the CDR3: TGTGCCAGCAGCCCCGGACGGGTAGGGGCCTACGAGCAGTACTTC.

The CDR3 reads CASSDRGTNQPQHF. For the CDR3, the DNA is TGTGCCAGCTCAGACAGGGGGACCAATCAGCCCCAGCATTTT. The J gene is TRBJ1-5, the V gene TRBV18; 9 positions match TRBD1. V shed 5 bases, J shed 3 bases, and the junction held 2 bases outside the gene matches. The CDR3 totals 14 residues. Germline CDR1 reads KGHSH; CDR2 reads LQKENI.

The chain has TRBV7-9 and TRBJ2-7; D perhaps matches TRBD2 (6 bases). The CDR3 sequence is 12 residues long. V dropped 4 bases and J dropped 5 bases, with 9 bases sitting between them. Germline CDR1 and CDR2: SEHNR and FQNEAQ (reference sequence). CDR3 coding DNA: TGTGCCAGCAGCTGGGCTAGCGACGAGCAGTACTTC. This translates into CASSWASDEQYF.

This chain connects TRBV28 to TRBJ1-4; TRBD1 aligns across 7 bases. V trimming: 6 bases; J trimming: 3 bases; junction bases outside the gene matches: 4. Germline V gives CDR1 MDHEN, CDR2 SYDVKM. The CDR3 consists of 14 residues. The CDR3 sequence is CASRPGGANEKLFF. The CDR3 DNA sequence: TGTGCCAGCAGGCCAGGGGGTGCTAATGAAAAACTGTTTTTT.

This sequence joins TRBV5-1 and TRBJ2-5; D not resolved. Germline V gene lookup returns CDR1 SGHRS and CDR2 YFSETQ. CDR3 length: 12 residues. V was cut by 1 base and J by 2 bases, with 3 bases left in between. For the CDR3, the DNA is TGCGCCAGCAGCTTGCAGCAAGAGACCCAGTACTTC. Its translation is CASSLQQETQYF.

The CDR3 region has the DNA TGCGCCAGCAGCTTGGTCGCGGGGAGGAACACTGAAGCTTTCTTT. It is translated as CASSLVAGRNTEAFF. This sequence joins TRBV5-1 and TRBJ1-1, with D hard to call. The CDR3 runs to 15 residues. Germline CDR1 reads SGHRS; CDR2 reads YFSETQ. The V end was cut by 0 bases, the J end by 1 base, with 10 bases between.

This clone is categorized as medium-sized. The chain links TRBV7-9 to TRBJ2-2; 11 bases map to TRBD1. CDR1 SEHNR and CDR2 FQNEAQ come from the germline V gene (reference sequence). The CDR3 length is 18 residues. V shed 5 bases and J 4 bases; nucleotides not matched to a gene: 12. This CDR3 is CASSPRWLGTGGTGELFF. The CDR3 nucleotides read TGTGCCAGCAGCCCGCGGTGGCTCGGGACAGGGGGCACCGGGGAGCTGTTTTTT.

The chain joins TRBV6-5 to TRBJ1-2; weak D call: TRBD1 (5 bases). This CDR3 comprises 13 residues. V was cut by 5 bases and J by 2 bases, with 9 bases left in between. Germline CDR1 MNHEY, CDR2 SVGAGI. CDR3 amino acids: CASSLDRNYGYTF. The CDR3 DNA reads TGTGCCAGCAGTCTCGACAGAAACTATGGCTACACCTTC.

This CDR3 is CATAGPGTGLMNTEAFF. CDR3 nucleotide sequence: TGTGCCACCGCAGGTCCCGGGACAGGTCTAATGAACACTGAAGCTTTCTTT. The chain joins TRBV15 to TRBJ1-1, with 8 nucleotides matching TRBD1. The CDR3 is 17 residues long. Germline CDR1 reads LNHNV; CDR2 reads YYDKDF (reference sequence). The ends lost 8 bases at V and 0 bases at J; junction bases unmatched: 14.

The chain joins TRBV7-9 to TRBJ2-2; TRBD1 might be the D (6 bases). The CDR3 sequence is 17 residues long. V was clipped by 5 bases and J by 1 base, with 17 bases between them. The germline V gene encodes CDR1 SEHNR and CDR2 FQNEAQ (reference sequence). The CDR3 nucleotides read TGTGCCAGCAGCCCACCAAGGTTGGGACAGAACACCGGGGAGCTGTTTTTT. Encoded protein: CASSPPRLGQNTGELFF.

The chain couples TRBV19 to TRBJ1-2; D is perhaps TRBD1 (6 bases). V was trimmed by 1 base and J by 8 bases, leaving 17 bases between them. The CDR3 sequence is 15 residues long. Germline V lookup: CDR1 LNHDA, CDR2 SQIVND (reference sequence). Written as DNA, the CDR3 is TGTGCCAGTAGTATAGTTAGGACAGATGTGGGAGGCTACACCTTC. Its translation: CASSIVRTDVGGYTF.